This T cell receptor (beta chain) was obtained from a study of T cell changes during pregnancy in multiple sclerosis. The CDR3 covers 16 residues. Trimming pared 2 bases from V and 0 bases from J, leaving 13 bases between. The germline gives CDR1 SGHDT, CDR2 YYEEEE. The repertoire was sequenced with immunoSEQ multiplex PCR; TCRdb's copy has only in-frame clones and lacks some. The sample yields fewer than 85,000 clones, about 94% seen once. V is TRBV5-6 and J is TRBJ2-3; perhaps TRBD2 as D (7 bases). This receptor was taken from a female donor in good health, enrolled as a control in a pregnancy study. The sample here was peripheral blood, taken in the first trimester of pregnancy. The CDR3 nucleotides read TGTGCCAGCAGCTTTGCGGGGGCGCGAAGCACAGATACGCAGTATTTT. Encoded protein: CASSFAGARSTDTQYF.